These T cell receptor beta chains were read from a single sample in a study of blood T cell repertoires in COVID-19. Clones were sequenced by immunoSEQ multiplex PCR, and TCRdb holds only the in-frame ones, with some missing. Here the sample spans roughly 240,000 clones, around 80% being singletons. The sequenced material came from peripheral blood. The source is a man aged 35-49 years who had recovered from COVID-19. CDR3s include the opening cysteine and the closing phenylalanine or tryptophan. The D gene is left open where the match is weak. Not every row has a clone size; where given, it reads once, few, many or a size class.

V	D	J	size	CDR3	DNA
TRBV15	TRBD2	TRBJ2-1	-	CAISRVTAGYNEQFF	TGTGCCATCAGCAGAGTGACAGCGGGATACAATGAGCAGTTCTTC
TRBV19	TRBD1	TRBJ1-5	-	CASTDRGNQPQHF	TGTGCCAGTACTGACAGGGGGAATCAGCCCCAGCATTTT
TRBV7-2	-	TRBJ2-1	once	CASSLGRDYEQFF	TGTGCCAGCAGTCTAGGGCGGGACTATGAGCAGTTCTTC
TRBV5-4	TRBD2	TRBJ2-2	-	CASSLRTSGRAGELFF	TGTGCCAGCAGCTTGAGGACTAGCGGGAGGGCCGGGGAGCTGTTTTTT
TRBV19	-	TRBJ1-2	-	CASSIDPRGNYGYTF	TGTGCCAGTAGTATAGATCCCCGCGGTAACTATGGCTACACCTTC
TRBV7-9	-	TRBJ1-1	-	CASSPRDSYMNTEAFF	TGTGCCAGCAGCCCCAGAGACAGCTACATGAACACTGAAGCTTTCTTT
TRBV29-1	TRBD1	TRBJ2-3	-	CSVEPGTGTRTDTQYF	TGCAGCGTTGAACCAGGGACAGGGACCAGGACAGATACGCAGTATTTT
TRBV11-2	-	TRBJ2-7	-	CASSLVGTGYEQYF	TGTGCCAGCAGCTTAGTTGGTACAGGCTACGAGCAGTACTTC
TRBV5-1	TRBD1	TRBJ1-2	-	CASSLAGTALDGYTF	TGCGCCAGCAGCTTGGCCGGGACAGCTCTCGATGGCTACACCTTC
TRBV2	TRBD1	TRBJ1-4	-	CASRTGTGGKLFF	TGTGCCAGCCGTACCGGGACAGGGGGAAAACTGTTTTTT
TRBV5-1	TRBD1	TRBJ1-1	-	CASTQQGLGNTEAFF	TGCGCCAGCACCCAACAGGGGCTAGGGAACACTGAAGCTTTCTTT
TRBV4-3	TRBD2	TRBJ2-3	-	CASSQDWLAGDGGYTQYF	TGCGCCAGCAGCCAAGATTGGCTAGCGGGAGACGGTGGGTATACGCAGTATTTT
TRBV11-2	-	TRBJ2-7	-	CASSLGGPYEQYF	TGTGCCAGCAGCTTAGGGGGCCCCTACGAGCAGTACTTC
TRBV27	-	TRBJ2-1	-	CASKGRYNEQFF	TGTGCCAGTAAAGGCAGGTACAATGAGCAGTTCTTC
TRBV29-1	-	TRBJ2-3	-	CSVVWASTDTQYF	TGCAGCGTTGTCTGGGCTAGCACAGATACGCAGTATTTT
TRBV5-1	TRBD1	TRBJ1-2	-	CASSTPTGIQGYTF	TGCGCCAGCAGCACGCCGACAGGGATCCAAGGCTACACCTTC